These 19 T cell receptor beta chains were sequenced from one sample in a study of blood T cell repertoires in COVID-19. TCRdb's table, derived via immunoSEQ multiplex PCR, lists solely in-frame clones and lacks some. This table holds 30,000 or so clones, about 92% found once. What was sequenced was peripheral blood. The receptors here all came from a man in his 70s with active or convalescent COVID-19.

The genes are TRBV7-8 and TRBJ2-7; 9 nucleotides match TRBD1. V dropped 2 bases and J dropped 5; count of bases not matched to a gene: 7. CDR3 size: 15 residues. The germline gives CDR1 SGHVS, CDR2 FQNEAQ. DNA for the CDR3: TGTGCCAGCAGCTTAACCGGGACAGGGAGACACGAGCAGTACTTC. As protein: CASSLTGTGRHEQYF.

The CDR3 nucleotides are TGTGCCAGCAGTTTAGGGACTGCTGGAAACACCATATATTTT. This gives the protein CASSLGTAGNTIYF. The chain recombines TRBV28 with TRBJ1-3; possible D gene TRBD1, 5 bases. This CDR3 has 14 residues. V was trimmed by 2 bases and J by 2 bases, leaving 7 bases between them. Per the germline V gene, CDR1 is MDHEN and CDR2 is SYDVKM.

V gene TRBV5-1 combines with J gene TRBJ2-1, with D possibly being TRBD1 (5 bases). The germline V gene has CDR1 SGHRS and CDR2 YFSETQ. V lost 6 bases to trimming and J lost 2 bases, with 9 bases between them. The CDR3 covers 13 residues. Written as DNA, the CDR3 is TGCGCCAGCAAGGGGCGCACCTACAATGAGCAGTTCTTC. Amino acids: CASKGRTYNEQFF. The full variable domain, completed using reference TRBV5-1 and TRBJ2-1, is KAGVTQTPRYLIKTRGQQVTLSCSPISGHRSVSWYQQTPGQGLQFLFEYFSETQRNKGNFPGRFSGRQFSNSRSEMNVSTLELGDSALYLCASKGRTYNEQFFGPGTRLTVL.

CDR3 protein: CASSPTGGRGNTEAFF. The CDR3 DNA follows: TGTGCCAGCAGCCCCACAGGGGGCCGGGGGAACACTGAAGCTTTCTTT. This chain links TRBV9 with TRBJ1-1, with 9 positions matching TRBD1. After removal of 4 bases from V and 1 base from J, the junction contained 8 bases not matched to a gene. Germline values: CDR1 SGDLS, CDR2 YYNGEE. The CDR3 length is 16 residues. The full variable domain, with the rest looked up from reference TRBV9 and TRBJ1-1, is DSGVTQTPKHLITATGQRVTLRCSPRSGDLSVYWYQQSLDQGLQFLIQYYNGEERAKGNILERFSAQQFPDLHSELNLSSLELGDSALYFCASSPTGGRGNTEAFFGQGTRLTVV.

This clone was observed a few times. The V call is TRBV28, the J call TRBJ1-1; weak D call: TRBD1 (6 bases). The CDR3 is made up of 14 amino acids. The ends were cut back, 7 bases at V and 6 bases at J, with 18 bases in the middle. Germline CDR1 MDHEN, CDR2 SYDVKM. CDR3 loop: CASKSYREGPEAFF. The CDR3 nucleotides are TGTGCCAGCAAGTCGTACAGGGAAGGACCTGAAGCTTTCTTT.

This rearrangement joins TRBV20-1 to TRBJ1-6, with D maybe TRBD1 (6 bases). The CDR3 extends over 14 amino acids. Germline assignment: CDR1 DFQATT and CDR2 SNEGSKA (reference sequence). Trimming pared 3 bases from V and 10 bases from J, leaving 16 bases between. The CDR3 loop reads CSASIAGEGSPLHF. Written as DNA, the CDR3 is TGCAGTGCTAGTATCGCAGGGGAAGGATCACCCCTCCACTTT.

This chain connects TRBV24-1 to TRBJ2-2; 7 bases map to TRBD1. The CDR3 length is 16 residues. V shed 4 bases, J shed 7 bases, and the junction held 11 bases outside the gene matches. Germline V gene sequence: CDR1 KGHDR, CDR2 SFDVKD. CDR3 nucleotides: TGTGCCACCAGTGAGGGGCGGACAGGATCGGACGGGGAGCTGTTTTTT. Protein sequence: CATSEGRTGSDGELFF.

The CDR3 nucleotides are TGCGCCAGCAGCTTAACTAGCGGGGATCTCACAGATACGCAGTATTTT. This codes for CASSLTSGDLTDTQYF. This chain joins TRBV5-1 and TRBJ2-3; 10 nucleotides line up with TRBD2. V trimming: 2 bases; J trimming: 2 bases; junction bases outside the gene matches: 5. This CDR3 is built from 16 residues. Germline V gene lookup returns CDR1 SGHRS and CDR2 YFSETQ.

This clone was observed a few times. This chain connects TRBV19 to TRBJ2-2, with D maybe TRBD1 (5 bases). The CDR3 consists of 13 residues. From germline, CDR1 is LNHDA and CDR2 SQIVND (reference sequence). Between the trimmed V and J ends, which lost 6 bases and 5 bases, there was a span of 10 bases. CDR3 in DNA: TGTGCCAGTAGCGTCAAGGGGACCGGGGAGCTGTTTTTT. Its translation is CASSVKGTGELFF. Together with reference TRBV19 and TRBJ2-2, the CDR3 gives the full variable domain: DGGITQSPKYLFRKEGQNVTLSCEQNLNHDAMYWYRQDPGQGLRLIYYSQIVNDFQKGDIAEGYSVSREKKESFPLTVTSAQKNPTAFYLCASSVKGTGELFFGEGSRLTVL.

The chain has TRBV5-4 and TRBJ1-2; 9 nucleotides align to TRBD1. CDR3 length: 14 amino acids. With 5 bases clipped from V and 3 bases from J, the junction kept 5 bases outside the gene matches. CDR1 and CDR2 from the germline V gene are SGHNT and YYREEE (reference sequence). The CDR3 region has the DNA TGTGCCAGCAGTGAACAGGGGGCGGACTATGGCTACACCTTC. This gives the protein CASSEQGADYGYTF.

The chain joins TRBV5-1 to TRBJ2-1; 10 bases agree with TRBD2. Germline lookup yields CDR1 SGHRS and CDR2 YFSETQ. CDR3 length equals 15 residues. The junction had 7 bases not matched to a gene; V was cut back by 3 bases and J by 7 bases. The CDR3 nucleotides read TGCGCCAGCAGCTATACTAGCGGGATGGTAAATGAGCAGTTCTTC. Translation gives CASSYTSGMVNEQFF.

A single count supports this clone. The chain employs TRBV19 and TRBJ2-5; D call uncertain. The CDR3 is 12 amino acids. CDR1 and CDR2 from the germline V gene are LNHDA and SQIVND (reference sequence). The V end lost 5 bases, the J end lost 3 bases, and 7 bases lay between the germline ends. This CDR3 reads CASSAQKETQYF. For the CDR3, the DNA is TGTGCCAGTAGTGCCCAGAAAGAGACCCAGTACTTC.

The CDR3 loop reads CASSWRNEQFF. The CDR3, as DNA: TGTGCCAGCAGTTGGAGGAATGAGCAGTTCTTC. The chain joins TRBV6-5 to TRBJ2-1; a weak D match, TRBD2 (5 bases). The CDR3 is made up of 11 amino acids. With 4 bases removed from V and 7 bases from J, the gap between germline ends came to 5 bases. CDR1 is MNHEY and CDR2 is SVGAGI in the germline V gene.

The genes are TRBV5-6 and TRBJ2-7, with TRBD1 matching 10 bases. Germline V gives CDR1 SGHDT, CDR2 YYEEEE. The V gene end was trimmed by 4 bases and the J gene end by 0 bases; junction bases not matched to a gene: 7. The CDR3 spans 16 residues. Here the CDR3 reads CASSRGGTGASYEQYF. CDR3 sequence (DNA): TGTGCCAGCAGCCGTGGAGGGACAGGGGCCTCCTACGAGCAGTACTTC.

The CDR3 is CASSLLPVQPQHF. In DNA form, the CDR3 reads TGTGCCAGCAGCTTACTTCCTGTCCAGCCCCAGCATTTT. J is TRBJ1-5 and V is TRBV7-2; no reliable D call. Germline CDR1 SGHTA, CDR2 FQGNSA. Trimming pared 2 bases from V and 7 bases from J, leaving 9 bases between. This CDR3 is built from 13 residues.

V gene TRBV9 combines with J gene TRBJ1-4, with D uncertain. Deletions cut 1 base from V and 1 base from J, with 8 bases between. The CDR3 consists of 15 residues. From germline, CDR1 is SGDLS and CDR2 YYNGEE. CDR3 nucleotide sequence: TGTGCCAGCAGCGTATCGGGTAGAACTAATGAAAAACTGTTTTTT. As protein: CASSVSGRTNEKLFF.

The J gene is TRBJ1-4, the V gene TRBV30; TRBD1 aligns across 7 bases. This CDR3 has 15 amino acids. CDR1 is GTSNPN and CDR2 is SVGIG in the germline V gene (reference sequence). Unmatched junction bases numbered 7, after V lost 3 bases and J lost 3 bases. The CDR3 is CAWSPRGLANEKLFF. The DNA of the CDR3 is TGTGCCTGGAGCCCGAGGGGGCTGGCTAATGAAAAACTGTTTTTT.

J is TRBJ1-2 and V is TRBV28; D remains unclear. Trimming cost V 5 bases and J 1 base, with 20 bases left between them. Germline-derived CDR1 and CDR2 are MDHEN and SYDVKM. CDR3 length equals 17 residues. CDR3 in DNA: TGTGCCAGCAGTCCTTTAGCGATGGGAGGGAGTAACTATGGCTACACCTTC. Translation gives CASSPLAMGGSNYGYTF.

The chain is built from TRBV4-2 and TRBJ1-3; the D gene is possibly TRBD1 (6 bases). The germline gives CDR1 LGHNA, CDR2 YNFKEQ. CDR3 length: 16 residues. V dropped 1 base and J dropped 0 bases, with 10 bases sitting between them. The CDR3 coding sequence is TGTGCCAGCAGCCAAGCTAGGGGGTACTCTGGAAACACCATATATTTT. Translating it yields CASSQARGYSGNTIYF.